One and the same sample provided the 5 T cell receptor beta chains below, sequenced in a study of T cells in localized non-small cell lung cancer (dated by TCRdb to 2019 to 2021). The library was prepared using the immunoSEQ multiplex PCR assay. TCRdb mirrors the immuneACCESS table, restricted to in-frame sequences. Some clones are absent from its copies; in checked studies, under half trace to an unresolved V gene, and the reason for the others is unknown. This sample has nearly 25,000 clones in its table, and roughly nine tenths of those were observed once. The top ten hold 2.5% to 3% of the sample. The sequencing used peripheral blood, collected before any cancer treatment. Receptors originate from a woman aged 40-70 years with stage I lung adenocarcinoma.

The chain is built from TRBV28 and TRBJ2-7, with TRBD2 matching over 7 bases. The CDR3 runs to 15 residues. J was trimmed by 9 bases and V by 6 bases; bases with no gene match: 17. Germline V gives CDR1 MDHEN, CDR2 SYDVKM. The CDR3 coding sequence is TGTGCCAGCAGCCCCCCCCAGCGGGGCATGATGGTGCAGTACTTC. Translation gives CASSPPQRGMMVQYF.

V gene TRBV5-1 combines with J gene TRBJ2-1; a weak D match, TRBD1 (5 bases). The germline V gene encodes CDR1 SGHRS and CDR2 YFSETQ. This CDR3 comprises 12 residues. The V end lost 4 bases, the J end lost 10 bases, and 12 bases lay between the germline ends. Here the CDR3 reads CASSLDSTEQFF. As DNA, the CDR3 is TGCGCCAGCAGCCTAGACAGCACCGAGCAGTTCTTC.

This clone was recorded only once. This sequence joins TRBV10-2 and TRBJ2-2; D uncertain. Trimming removed 4 bases at V and 4 bases at J, with 25 bases between. The CDR3 runs to 19 residues. Germline V lookup: CDR1 WSHSY, CDR2 SAAADI. CDR3 sequence: CASSGGRSSANPPTGELFF. The CDR3 DNA reads TGCGCCAGCAGTGGGGGTAGGTCTAGTGCCAACCCGCCCACCGGGGAGCTGTTTTTT.

The chain carries TRBV27 and TRBJ2-7; the D is unclear. This CDR3 contains 17 residues. Between the trimmed V and J ends, which lost 1 base and 3 bases, there was a span of 19 bases. CDR1 is MNHEY and CDR2 is SMNVEV in the germline V gene (reference sequence). Here the CDR3 reads CASSLYSVRQLVYEQYF. CDR3 sequence (DNA): TGTGCCAGCAGTTTATATTCGGTAAGGCAATTGGTCTACGAGCAGTACTTC.

The rearrangement joins TRBV5-1 to TRBJ2-5; TRBD2 matches at 7 bases. V was clipped by 5 bases and J by 5 bases; unmatched bases: 9. The CDR3 sequence is 14 residues long. Germline CDR1 and CDR2: SGHRS and YFSETQ. The CDR3 loop is CASRLWTRDETQYF. DNA of the CDR3: TGCGCCAGCAGATTATGGACTAGGGACGAGACCCAGTACTTC.